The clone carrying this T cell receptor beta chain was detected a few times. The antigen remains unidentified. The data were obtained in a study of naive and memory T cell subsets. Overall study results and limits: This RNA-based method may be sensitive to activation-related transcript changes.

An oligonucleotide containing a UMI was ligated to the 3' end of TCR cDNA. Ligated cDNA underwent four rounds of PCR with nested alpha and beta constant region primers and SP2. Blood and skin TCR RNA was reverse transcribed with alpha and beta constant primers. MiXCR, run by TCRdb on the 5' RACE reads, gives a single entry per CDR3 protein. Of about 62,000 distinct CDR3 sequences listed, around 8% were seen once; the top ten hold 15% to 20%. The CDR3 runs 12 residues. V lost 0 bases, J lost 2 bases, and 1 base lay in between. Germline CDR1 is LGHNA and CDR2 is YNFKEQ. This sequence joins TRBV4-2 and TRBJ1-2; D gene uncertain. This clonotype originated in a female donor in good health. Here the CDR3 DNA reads TGTGCCAGCAGCCAAGAGAACTATGGCTACACCTTC. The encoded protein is CASSQENYGYTF.